A single sample gave rise to the 31 T cell receptor beta chains below, sequenced in a study of T-cell memory formation after mild COVID-19. MiXCR was run by TCRdb on the 5' RACE reads, yielding one entry per CDR3 protein. Of around 340,000 distinct CDR3 sequences in the sample, around 21% were seen once. Sequences were obtained from PBMCs or a T cell subset sorted from them (not recorded which). The receptors were gathered from an adult woman who had mild COVID-19 (a few samples of this study predate the infection). Cell type and time point are not known.

At least ten counts were recorded for this clonotype. The chain is built from TRBV20-1 and TRBJ2-2; D gene uncertain. The CDR3 consists of 13 residues. The germline gives CDR1 DFQATT, CDR2 SNEGSKA (reference sequence). Trimming shortened V by 0 bases and J by 2 bases, and 4 bases separated the two germline ends. The CDR3 region has the DNA TGCAGTGCTAGAGAGGGTAACACCGGGGAGCTGTTTTTT. As protein: CSAREGNTGELFF.

This clonotype has more than one count but fewer than ten. This sequence joins TRBV4-1 and TRBJ1-2; no definite D call. The V gene lost 0 bases and the J gene lost 5 bases, with 16 bases spanning the gap. The germline CDR1 and CDR2 sequences are MGHRA and YSYEKL. This CDR3 has 16 residues. The CDR3 sequence: CASSQDPPLGGYGYTF. The DNA for the CDR3 is TGCGCCAGCAGCCAAGATCCACCCTTGGGAGGGTATGGCTACACCTTC.

This rearrangement joins TRBV2 to TRBJ1-2; 7 positions agree with TRBD1. V lost 9 bases, J lost 2 bases, and 6 bases stayed unmatched. Germline lookup yields CDR1 SNHLY and CDR2 FYNNEI. This CDR3 comprises 13 residues. This CDR3 reads CASGVQGNYGYTF. CDR3 nucleotides: TGTGCCAGTGGGGTACAGGGGAACTATGGCTACACCTTC.

This clonotype was seen more than once but under ten times. The rearrangement joins TRBV3-1 to TRBJ2-5; the match to TRBD1 covers 9 bases. The CDR3 runs to 19 residues. The V and J ends lost 0 bases and 0 bases, in that order; junction bases with no gene match: 11. Germline V CDR1 and CDR2: LGHDT, YNNKEL (reference sequence). As DNA, the CDR3 is TGTGCCAGCAGCCAAGACCGGACAGGGGCCCGCCTGAACCAAGAGACCCAGTACTTC. Protein sequence: CASSQDRTGARLNQETQYF.

The chain uses TRBV5-1 and TRBJ2-2; possible D gene TRBD1, 6 bases. The length of the CDR3 is 15 residues. The V end lost 0 bases, the J end lost 6 bases, and 12 bases lay between the germline ends. The germline CDR1 and CDR2 sequences are SGHRS and YFSETQ. CDR3 sequence (DNA): TGCGCCAGCAGCTTGGCTACAGGGTTTCCCGGGGAGCTGTTTTTT. It specifies CASSLATGFPGELFF.

CDR3 residues: CASRTLAGGPGEQFF. CDR3 DNA sequence: TGTGCCAGCAGGACTCTAGCGGGAGGGCCCGGGGAGCAGTTCTTC. The rearrangement joins TRBV25-1 to TRBJ2-1, with 12 bases that match TRBD2. Germline CDR1 MGHDK, CDR2 SYGVNS. This CDR3 is 15 amino acids long. V lost 6 bases and J lost 10; bases outside the gene matches: 10.

A few counts support this clonotype. The gene calls are TRBV29-1 and TRBJ1-2, with unresolved D. The CDR3 sequence is 14 residues long. Germline V CDR1 and CDR2: SQVTM, ANQGSEA. The V end was cut by 4 bases, the J end by 4 bases, with 16 bases between. Here the CDR3 DNA reads TGCAGCGTTGGTCTCTCTGAGAGGAGCTATGGCTACACCTTC. It codes for CSVGLSERSYGYTF.

A single count supports this clonotype. The chain is built from TRBV24-1 and TRBJ1-2; D might be TRBD1 (5 bases). The CDR3 length is 14 residues. V was trimmed by 3 bases and J by 8 bases, leaving 15 bases between them. Germline CDR1 is KGHDR and CDR2 is SFDVKD. The DNA of the CDR3 is TGTGCCACCAGTGATCCGCCTGGGGGTGGGGGCTACACCTTC. It yields the protein CATSDPPGGGGYTF.

This clonotype was counted only a few times. V and J are TRBV3-1 and TRBJ2-1; 11 nucleotides line up with TRBD2. Germline trimming cut 1 base from V and 2 bases from J; bases unmatched to any gene: 4. CDR3 length equals 17 residues. From germline, CDR1 is LGHDT and CDR2 YNNKEL (reference sequence). CDR3 in amino acids: CASSQGVGLAAYNEQFF. Written as DNA, the CDR3 is TGTGCCAGCAGCCAAGGCGTGGGACTAGCGGCCTACAATGAGCAGTTCTTC.

This clonotype has more than one count but fewer than ten. The V gene is TRBV13, the J gene TRBJ1-2, with 10 bases lining up with TRBD1. With V trimmed by 3 bases and J by 5 bases, 12 bases remained unmatched. The CDR3 runs 17 residues. CDR1 and CDR2 from the germline V gene are PRHDT and FYEKMQ (reference sequence). CDR3 region: CASSFMDPGQGRYGYTF. The CDR3 bases are TGTGCCAGCAGCTTCATGGACCCGGGACAGGGGCGATATGGCTACACCTTC.

This clonotype was counted between two and nine times. This rearrangement joins TRBV12-3 or TRBV12-4 to TRBJ2-7; tentatively, D is TRBD1 (5 bases). The CDR3 extends over 12 amino acids. Trimming pared 5 bases from V and 6 bases from J, leaving 11 bases between. Here the CDR3 reads CASSVTGSEQYF. DNA of the CDR3: TGTGCCAGCAGTGTTACAGGCTCCGAGCAGTACTTC.

The V call is TRBV18, the J call TRBJ1-5, with D perhaps matching TRBD1 (6 bases). V was pared by 6 bases and J by 5 bases, with 14 bases between. The CDR3 runs to 14 residues. Per germline, CDR1 KGHSH and CDR2 LQKENI. CDR3 DNA sequence: TGTGCCAGCTCCCCCGGGACATACGATCAGCCCCAGCATTTT. It codes for CASSPGTYDQPQHF.

V and J are TRBV4-1 and TRBJ2-7, with 8 nucleotides matching TRBD1. This CDR3 contains 14 residues. Trimming at V came to 3 bases and at J to 4 bases, leaving 5 bases not matched to a gene. The germline gives CDR1 MGHRA, CDR2 YSYEKL. The CDR3 nucleotides read TGCGCCAGCAGCCAGGTGACAGGGGAATACGAGCAGTACTTC. Translating it yields CASSQVTGEYEQYF.

The chain joins TRBV4-3 to TRBJ2-6; D not certain. Trimming shortened V by 4 bases and J by 3 bases, and 13 bases separated the two germline ends. The germline CDR1 and CDR2 sequences are LGHNA and YSLEER. CDR3 length: 16 amino acids. CDR3 coding DNA: TGCGCCAGCAGCCCGGATCCCGGGCTTGGGGCCAACGTCCTGACTTTC. It translates to CASSPDPGLGANVLTF.

V is TRBV10-3 and J is TRBJ2-5; D is possibly TRBD1 (6 bases). The germline V and J ends were trimmed by 2 bases and 2 bases, with 15 bases remaining between them. The CDR3 is 16 residues long. Germline V gives CDR1 ENHRY, CDR2 SYGVKD. CDR3 DNA: TGTGCCATCAGTGAGGGTGTAAGGACAGTTCAAGAGACCCAGTACTTC. This encodes CAISEGVRTVQETQYF.

V gene TRBV5-4 combines with J gene TRBJ2-7, with 10 bases aligning to TRBD2. The CDR3 is 15 residues long. With 4 bases clipped from V and 0 bases from J, the junction kept 4 bases outside the gene matches. Germline loops: CDR1 SGHNT, CDR2 YYREEE (reference sequence). The CDR3 is CASSATSGASYEQYF. CDR3 nucleotides: TGTGCCAGCAGCGCCACTAGCGGGGCCTCCTACGAGCAGTACTTC.

This clonotype was seen more than once but under ten times. The V gene is TRBV5-1, the J gene TRBJ2-7, with 7 bases identical to TRBD1. The length of the CDR3 is 16 residues. Germline-derived CDR1 and CDR2 are SGHRS and YFSETQ. With 3 bases clipped from V and 0 bases from J, the junction kept 9 bases outside the gene matches. CDR3 sequence (DNA): TGCGCCAGCAGCTACGGACAGGTCCCCAGCTCCTACGAGCAGTACTTC. It codes for CASSYGQVPSSYEQYF.

The chain couples TRBV27 to TRBJ1-1, with 7 bases aligning to TRBD1. CDR3 length equals 13 residues. In germline, CDR1 is MNHEY, CDR2 SMNVEV (reference sequence). The trim removed 3 bases at V and 11 bases at J, leaving 9 bases unmatched. CDR3 amino acids: CASSLAPTGAAFF. For the CDR3, the DNA is TGTGCCAGCAGTTTGGCCCCAACAGGGGCGGCTTTCTTT.

V is TRBV7-2 and J is TRBJ2-7, with 11 nucleotides matching TRBD2. The ends lost 5 bases at V and 6 bases at J; junction bases unmatched: 6. The CDR3 extends over 14 amino acids. Germline CDR1 SGHTA, CDR2 FQGNSA. This chain's CDR3 is CASSTWTSGREQYF. CDR3 DNA sequence: TGTGCCAGCAGCACCTGGACTAGCGGGCGCGAGCAGTACTTC.

This clonotype showed up just a few times. At one boundary the junction diverges from the germline segment, which might be a read error. The gene calls are TRBV7-9 and TRBJ2-1; D unresolved. The CDR3 is 8 residues long. The V gene's germline CDR1 is SEHNR and CDR2 FQNEAQ (reference sequence). The CDR3 sequence is CASSSGRF. In DNA form, the CDR3 reads TGTGCCAGCAGCTCCGGACGCTTC.

This clonotype was seen repeatedly, ten times or more. The chain couples TRBV7-9 to TRBJ2-7, with D perhaps matching TRBD2 (6 bases). V lost 5 bases and J 7 bases, leaving 12 bases between the germline ends. CDR3 length equals 12 residues. Germline V gene data show CDR1 as SEHNR and CDR2 as FQNEAQ (reference sequence). CDR3 in amino acids: CASSPGTFEQYF. The CDR3 DNA reads TGTGCCAGCAGCCCGGGGACTTTTGAGCAGTACTTC.

In its sample, this clonotype was seen a few times. The CDR3 sequence is CSVEDGMGRAQYF. In DNA form, the CDR3 reads TGCAGCGTTGAAGATGGCATGGGGCGGGCCCAGTACTTC. This chain connects TRBV29-1 to TRBJ2-5; D is possibly TRBD1 or TRBD2 (5 bases each). Germline loops: CDR1 SQVTM, CDR2 ANQGSEA. Trimming pared 0 bases from V and 9 bases from J, leaving 14 bases between. This CDR3 comprises 13 residues.

This clonotype was found many times. The V and J genes are TRBV4-2 and TRBJ2-7; maybe TRBD2 (6 bases). Germline loops: CDR1 LGHNA, CDR2 YNFKEQ. This CDR3 is 16 amino acids long. Trimming took 0 bases from V and 7 from J, leaving 19 bases between them. The CDR3 here is CASSQERGWGVGEQYF. The CDR3 nucleotides read TGTGCCAGCAGCCAAGAACGGGGTTGGGGGGTTGGGGAGCAGTACTTC.

This clonotype has more than one count but fewer than ten. J is TRBJ2-3 and V is TRBV18; no firm D call. V was pared by 2 bases and J by 1 base, with 10 bases between. Per germline, CDR1 KGHSH and CDR2 LQKENI. The CDR3 is made up of 15 amino acids. The CDR3 DNA reads as TGTGCCAGCTCACCAAGTAAGGGCGGCACAGATACGCAGTATTTT. Translating gives CASSPSKGGTDTQYF.

The chain uses TRBV15 and TRBJ2-5, with TRBD2 as a possible D gene (6 bases). Trimming removed 5 bases at V and 4 bases at J, with 17 bases between. Germline V gene sequence: CDR1 LNHNV, CDR2 YYDKDF (reference sequence). The CDR3 contains 15 residues. In nucleotides, the CDR3 is TGTGCCACCAGCGGGAGACTAGGGAGGTTAGAGACCCAGTACTTC. Its protein product is CATSGRLGRLETQYF. The whole variable domain, remainder taken from reference TRBV15 and TRBJ2-5, is DAMVIQNPRYQVTQFGKPVTLSCSQTLNHNVMYWYQQKSSQAPKLLFHYYDKDFNNEADTPDNFQSRRPNTSFCFLDIRSPGLGDTAMYLCATSGRLGRLETQYFGPGTRLLVL.

V and J are TRBV30 and TRBJ2-1; tentative D call: TRBD2 (7 bases). CDR1 and CDR2 (germline): GTSNPN, SVGIG (reference sequence). The CDR3 totals 12 residues. Trimming removed 8 bases from V and 5 bases from J, with 13 bases in between. CDR3 coding DNA: TGTGCCCGGGGGGCAGCTAACAATGAGCAGTTCTTC. It specifies CARGAANNEQFF.

The chain links TRBV5-1 to TRBJ1-3; D is ambiguous. Trimming shortened V by 1 base and J by 0 bases, and 8 bases separated the two germline ends. The CDR3 is 15 residues long. Germline CDR1 is SGHRS and CDR2 is YFSETQ. This CDR3 reads CASSLTATSGNTIYF. CDR3 sequence (DNA): TGCGCCAGCAGCTTGACAGCTACCTCTGGAAACACCATATATTTT.

This chain joins TRBV21-1 and TRBJ1-1; TRBD1 is taken as the D call from the table, unchecked against the DNA. TRBV21-1 is described as a pseudogene. The CDR3 sequence is 14 residues long. The CDR3 loop is CASIRTGKNTEAFF. CDR3 nucleotides: TGTGCCAGCATCCGGACAGGAAAGAACACTGAAGCTTTCTTT.

CDR3 protein: CASRGFSYEQYF. CDR3 bases: TGTGCCAGCAGGGGGTTCTCCTACGAGCAGTACTTC. This chain uses TRBV12-3 or TRBV12-4 with TRBJ2-7, with D unresolved. This CDR3 has 12 residues. V was cut by 6 bases and J by 0 bases, with 6 bases left in between.

There are a few counts of this clonotype. The rearrangement uses TRBV6-1 and TRBJ2-1, with 11 bases fitting TRBD2. Germline values: CDR1 MNHNS, CDR2 SASEGT. This CDR3 region has 15 residues. Germline trimming cut 6 bases from V and 5 bases from J; bases unmatched to any gene: 6. The CDR3 DNA sequence: TGTGCCAGCAGGGGACTAGCGGTCCAAAACAATGAGCAGTTCTTC. It codes for CASRGLAVQNNEQFF.

This clonotype has only a few counts. The CDR3 is CASSLNPQGSPLHF. The CDR3 nucleotides are TGTGCCAGCAGTTTAAACCCCCAAGGGTCACCCCTCCACTTT. V gene TRBV27 combines with J gene TRBJ1-6, with unresolved D. Germline lookup yields CDR1 MNHEY and CDR2 SMNVEV (reference sequence). Trimming removed 2 bases from V and 10 bases from J, with 12 bases in between. This CDR3 contains 14 residues.